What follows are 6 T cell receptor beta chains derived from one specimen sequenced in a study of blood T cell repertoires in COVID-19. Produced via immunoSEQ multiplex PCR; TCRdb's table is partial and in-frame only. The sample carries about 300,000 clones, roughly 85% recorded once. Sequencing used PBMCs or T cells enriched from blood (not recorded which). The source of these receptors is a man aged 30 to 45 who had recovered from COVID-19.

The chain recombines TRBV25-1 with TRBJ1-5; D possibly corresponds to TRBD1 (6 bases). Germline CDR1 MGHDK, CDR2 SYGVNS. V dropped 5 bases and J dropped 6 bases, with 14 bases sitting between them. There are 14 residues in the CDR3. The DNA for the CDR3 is TGTGCCAGCAGTACCCTTGGGGGCGGTCAGCCCCAGCATTTT. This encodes CASSTLGGGQPQHF.

The CDR3 DNA reads as TGTGCCATCAGTTCTAGCACAGATACGCAGTATTTT. This codes for CAISSSTDTQYF. V is TRBV10-3 and J is TRBJ2-3; D not resolved. Looked up from germline, CDR1 is ENHRY and CDR2 is SYGVKD. The V end was cut by 5 bases, the J end by 0 bases, with 3 bases between. The CDR3 covers 12 residues.

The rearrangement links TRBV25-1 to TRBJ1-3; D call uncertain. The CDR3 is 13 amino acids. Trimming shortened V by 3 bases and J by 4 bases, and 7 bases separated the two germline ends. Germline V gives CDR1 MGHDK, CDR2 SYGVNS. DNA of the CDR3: TGTGCCAGCAGTGACCGACTAGGAAACACCATATATTTT. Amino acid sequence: CASSDRLGNTIYF.

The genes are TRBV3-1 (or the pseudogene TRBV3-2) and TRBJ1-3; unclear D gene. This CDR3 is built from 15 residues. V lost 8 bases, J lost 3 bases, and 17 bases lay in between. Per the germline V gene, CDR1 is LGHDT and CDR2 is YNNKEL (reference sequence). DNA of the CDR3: TGTGCCAGCTTTGGTCGGTCAGGCCTTGGAAACACCATATATTTT. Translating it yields CASFGRSGLGNTIYF.

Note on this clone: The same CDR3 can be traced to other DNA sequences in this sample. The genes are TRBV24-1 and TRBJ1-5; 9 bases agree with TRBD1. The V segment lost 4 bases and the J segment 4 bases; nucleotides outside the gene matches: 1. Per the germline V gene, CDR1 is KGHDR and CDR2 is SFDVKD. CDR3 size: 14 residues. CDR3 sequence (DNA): TGTGCCACCAGTGAGGGACAGGGTAATCAGCCCCAGCATTTT. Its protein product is CATSEGQGNQPQHF.

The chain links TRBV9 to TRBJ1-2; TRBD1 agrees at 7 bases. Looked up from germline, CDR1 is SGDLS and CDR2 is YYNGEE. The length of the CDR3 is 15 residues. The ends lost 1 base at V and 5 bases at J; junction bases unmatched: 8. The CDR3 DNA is TGTGCCAGCAGCGTATCGACAGGGATTCTTTATGGCTACACCTTC. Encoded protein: CASSVSTGILYGYTF.